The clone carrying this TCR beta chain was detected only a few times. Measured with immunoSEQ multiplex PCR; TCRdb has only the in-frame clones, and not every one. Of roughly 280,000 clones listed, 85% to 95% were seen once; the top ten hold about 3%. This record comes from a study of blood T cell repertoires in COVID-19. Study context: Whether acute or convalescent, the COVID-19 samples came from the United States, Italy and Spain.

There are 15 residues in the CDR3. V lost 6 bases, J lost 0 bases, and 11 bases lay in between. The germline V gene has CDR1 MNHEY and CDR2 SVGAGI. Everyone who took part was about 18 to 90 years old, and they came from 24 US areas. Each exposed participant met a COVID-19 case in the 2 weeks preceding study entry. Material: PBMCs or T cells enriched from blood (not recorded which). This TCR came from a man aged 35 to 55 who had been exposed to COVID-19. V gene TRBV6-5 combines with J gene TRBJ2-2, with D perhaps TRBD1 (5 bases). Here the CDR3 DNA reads TGTGCCAGCAGGGACCCGACAGCGAACACCGGGGAGCTGTTTTTT. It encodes CASRDPTANTGELFF.